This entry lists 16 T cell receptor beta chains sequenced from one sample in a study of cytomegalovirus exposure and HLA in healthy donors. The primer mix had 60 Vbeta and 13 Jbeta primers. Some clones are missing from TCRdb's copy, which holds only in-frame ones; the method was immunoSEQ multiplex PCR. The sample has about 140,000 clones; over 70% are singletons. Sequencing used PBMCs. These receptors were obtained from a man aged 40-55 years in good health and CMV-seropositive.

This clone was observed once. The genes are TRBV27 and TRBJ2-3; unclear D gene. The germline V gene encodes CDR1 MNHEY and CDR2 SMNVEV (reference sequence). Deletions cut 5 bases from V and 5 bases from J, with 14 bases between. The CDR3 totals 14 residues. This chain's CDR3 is CASSPFPPGDTQYF. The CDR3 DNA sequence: TGTGCCAGCAGTCCCTTTCCTCCCGGAGATACGCAGTATTTT.

In nucleotides, the CDR3 is TGTGCCAGCAGCGGGAGGACAAAGGATCGTGATGGCTACACCTTC. It yields the protein CASSGRTKDRDGYTF. V gene TRBV7-9 combines with J gene TRBJ1-2, with TRBD1 as a possible D gene (5 bases). CDR1 and CDR2 from the germline V gene are SEHNR and FQNEAQ (reference sequence). Trimming removed 5 bases at V and 6 bases at J, with 19 bases between. This CDR3 has 15 residues.

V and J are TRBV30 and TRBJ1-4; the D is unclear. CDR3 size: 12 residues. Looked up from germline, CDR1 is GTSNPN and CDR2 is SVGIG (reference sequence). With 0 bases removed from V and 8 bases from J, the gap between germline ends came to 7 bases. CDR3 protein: CAWSVLSEKLFF. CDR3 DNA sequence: TGTGCCTGGAGTGTACTGTCAGAAAAACTGTTTTTT.

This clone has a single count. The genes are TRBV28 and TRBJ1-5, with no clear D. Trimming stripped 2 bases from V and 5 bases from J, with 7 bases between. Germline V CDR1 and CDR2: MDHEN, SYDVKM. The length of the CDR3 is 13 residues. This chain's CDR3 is CASSLLLHQPQHF. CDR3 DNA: TGTGCCAGCAGTTTACTTCTCCATCAGCCCCAGCATTTT.

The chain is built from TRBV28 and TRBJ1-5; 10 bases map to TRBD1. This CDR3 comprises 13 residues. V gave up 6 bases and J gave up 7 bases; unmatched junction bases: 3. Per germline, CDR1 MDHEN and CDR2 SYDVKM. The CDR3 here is CASRGQGYQPQHF. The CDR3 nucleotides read TGTGCCAGCAGGGGACAGGGGTACCAGCCCCAGCATTTT.

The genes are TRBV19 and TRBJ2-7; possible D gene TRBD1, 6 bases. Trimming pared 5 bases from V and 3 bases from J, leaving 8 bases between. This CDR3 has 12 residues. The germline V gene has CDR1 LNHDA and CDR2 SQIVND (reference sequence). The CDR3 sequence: CASSAQGYEQYF. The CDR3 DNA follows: TGTGCCAGTAGTGCACAGGGCTACGAGCAGTACTTC.

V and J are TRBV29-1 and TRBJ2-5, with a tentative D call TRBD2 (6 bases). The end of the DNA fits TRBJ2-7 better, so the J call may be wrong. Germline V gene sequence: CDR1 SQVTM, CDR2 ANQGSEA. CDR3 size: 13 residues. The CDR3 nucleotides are TGCAGCGTTGCTCTCGGGACTCAGGGCGAGCAGTACTTC. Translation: CSVALGTQGEQYF.

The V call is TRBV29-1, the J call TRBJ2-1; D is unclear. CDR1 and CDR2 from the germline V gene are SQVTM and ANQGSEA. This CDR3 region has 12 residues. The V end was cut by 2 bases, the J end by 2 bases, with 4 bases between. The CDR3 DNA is TGCAGCGTTGAACGGGCCTACAATGAGCAGTTCTTC. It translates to CSVERAYNEQFF.

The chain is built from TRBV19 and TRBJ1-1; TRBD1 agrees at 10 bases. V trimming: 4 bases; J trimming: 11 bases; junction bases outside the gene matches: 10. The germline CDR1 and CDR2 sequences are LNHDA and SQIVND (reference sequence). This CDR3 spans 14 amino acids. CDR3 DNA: TGTGCCAGTAGTAAGGGTCGACAGGGGGCGTGGGCTTTCTTT. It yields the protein CASSKGRQGAWAFF.

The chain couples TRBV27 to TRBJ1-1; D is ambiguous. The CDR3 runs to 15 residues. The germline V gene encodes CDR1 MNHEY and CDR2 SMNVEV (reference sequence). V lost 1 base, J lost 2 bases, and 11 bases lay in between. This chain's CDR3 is CASSLLSRLNTEAFF. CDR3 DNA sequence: TGTGCCAGCAGTTTATTGAGCAGGCTTAACACTGAAGCTTTCTTT.

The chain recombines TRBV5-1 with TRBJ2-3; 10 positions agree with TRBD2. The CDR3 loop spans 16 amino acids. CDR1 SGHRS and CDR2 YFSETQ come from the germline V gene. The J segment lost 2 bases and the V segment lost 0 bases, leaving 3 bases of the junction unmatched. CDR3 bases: TGCGCCAGCAGCTTGGAAGGGACTAGCGTCACAGATACGCAGTATTTT. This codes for CASSLEGTSVTDTQYF.

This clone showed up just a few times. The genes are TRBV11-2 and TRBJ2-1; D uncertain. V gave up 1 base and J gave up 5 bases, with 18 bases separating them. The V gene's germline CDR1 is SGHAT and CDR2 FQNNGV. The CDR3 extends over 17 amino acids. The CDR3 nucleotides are TGTGCCAGCAGCTTAGGTAACGCGGTACGCCCGAACAATGAGCAGTTCTTC. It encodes CASSLGNAVRPNNEQFF.

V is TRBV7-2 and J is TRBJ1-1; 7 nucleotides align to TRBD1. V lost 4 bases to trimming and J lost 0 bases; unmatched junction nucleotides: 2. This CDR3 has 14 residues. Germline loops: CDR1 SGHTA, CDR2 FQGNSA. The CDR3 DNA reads TGTGCCAGCAGCTGGACAGGCATGAACACTGAAGCTTTCTTT. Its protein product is CASSWTGMNTEAFF.

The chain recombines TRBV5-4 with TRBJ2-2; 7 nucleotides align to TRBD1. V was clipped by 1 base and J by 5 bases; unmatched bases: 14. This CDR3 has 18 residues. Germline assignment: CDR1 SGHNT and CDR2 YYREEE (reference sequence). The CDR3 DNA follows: TGTGCCAGCAGCTTGCGAAGGGGGCAGGGGTTAGGAACCGGGGAGCTGTTTTTT. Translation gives CASSLRRGQGLGTGELFF. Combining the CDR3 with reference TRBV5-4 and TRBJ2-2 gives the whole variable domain ETGVTQSPTHLIKTRGQQVTLRCSSQSGHNTVSWYQQALGQGPQFIFQYYREEENGRGNFPPRFSGLQFPNYSSELNVNALELDDSALYLCASSLRRGQGLGTGELFFGEGSRLTVL.

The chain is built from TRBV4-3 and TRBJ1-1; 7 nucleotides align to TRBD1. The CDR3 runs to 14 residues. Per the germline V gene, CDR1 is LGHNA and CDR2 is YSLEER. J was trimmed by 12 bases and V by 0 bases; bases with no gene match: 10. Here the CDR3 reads CASSQDTATGRTFF. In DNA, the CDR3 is TGCGCCAGCAGCCAAGATACCGCGACAGGGAGGACTTTCTTT.

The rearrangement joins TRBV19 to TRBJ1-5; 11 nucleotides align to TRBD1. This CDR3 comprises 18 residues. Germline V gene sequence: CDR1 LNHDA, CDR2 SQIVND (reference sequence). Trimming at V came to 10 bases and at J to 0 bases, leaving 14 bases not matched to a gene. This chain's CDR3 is CATKGDRGYSYSNQPQHF. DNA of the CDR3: TGTGCCACAAAAGGGGACAGGGGGTATTCTTATAGCAATCAGCCCCAGCATTTT. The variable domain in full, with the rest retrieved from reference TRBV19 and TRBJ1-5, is DGGITQSPKYLFRKEGQNVTLSCEQNLNHDAMYWYRQDPGQGLRLIYYSQIVNDFQKGDIAEGYSVSREKKESFPLTVTSAQKNPTAFYLCATKGDRGYSYSNQPQHFGDGTRLSIL.